This T cell receptor (beta chain) was recovered during a study of Ad26.COV2.S vaccination and SARS-CoV-2 variants. Background on the study: Ad26.COV2.S shots went into the muscle once or twice, 56 days apart.

Treatment defined: some 19 received Ad26.COV2.S at low or high dose, single or two shots; five or six received placebo; per-sample allocation not given. The samples date from day 63 after the first vaccine or placebo injection. The table came from immunoSEQ multiplex PCR; TCRdb's copy has only in-frame clones and leaves some out. The data contain about 350,000 clones, 75% to 90% of them singletons. As concerns this clone: Its cognate antigen is unknown.

Study-wide results and limits: Total T cell responses, in the TCR breadth and depth analyses, may have been underestimated. Participants in the vaccine arm had higher spike-specific TCR breadth; placebo recipients had lower.

This specimen consisted of peripheral blood, obtained in a trial of Ad26.COV2.S vaccine versus placebo. This receptor was identified in a person aged 18-60 years who received the Ad26.COV2.S COVID-19 vaccine or a placebo.

CDR3 residues: CASRGQGYFNEQFF. The CDR3 region has the DNA TGTGCCAGCAGGGGACAGGGCTACTTCAATGAGCAGTTCTTC. The chain has TRBV2 and TRBJ2-1, with 9 bases that match TRBD1. The CDR3 is made up of 14 amino acids. Unmatched junction bases numbered 6, after V lost 6 bases and J lost 6 bases. The germline CDR1 and CDR2 sequences are SNHLY and FYNNEI.